This entry lists 4 T cell receptor beta chains sequenced from one sample in a study of cytomegalovirus exposure and HLA in healthy donors. Primers: 60 Vbeta forward and 13 Jbeta reverse. The table came from immunoSEQ multiplex PCR; TCRdb's copy has only in-frame clones and leaves some out. The table shows about 120,000 clones, with around four fifths occurring only once. Sequenced input: PBMCs. The receptor set was obtained from a man aged 40-49 years in good health and CMV-seronegative.

This clone was observed once. The chain recombines TRBV18 with TRBJ2-1, with a possible D match to TRBD1 (6 bases). Between the trimmed V and J ends, which lost 1 base and 9 bases, there was a span of 16 bases. Germline V gives CDR1 KGHSH, CDR2 LQKENI. The CDR3 spans 15 residues. This CDR3 is CASSPQGQPLGEQFF. The CDR3 DNA reads TGTGCCAGCTCACCACAGGGACAACCCCTCGGTGAGCAGTTCTTC.

The chain couples TRBV7-2 to TRBJ1-5, with TRBD1 matching 8 bases. This CDR3 has 14 amino acids. Germline lookup yields CDR1 SGHTA and CDR2 FQGNSA. The J segment lost 5 bases and the V segment lost 4 bases, leaving 4 bases of the junction unmatched. As DNA, the CDR3 is TGTGCCAGCAGCTCGGGACAGGCGCATCAGCCCCAGCATTTT. Encoded protein: CASSSGQAHQPQHF.

The chain is built from TRBV5-1 and TRBJ2-7, with 12 bases identical to TRBD1. The CDR3 loop spans 14 amino acids. Trimming cost V 6 bases and J 7 bases; bases outside gene matches: 8. Germline V gene data show CDR1 as SGHRS and CDR2 as YFSETQ. The CDR3 is CASTPGQGAREQYF. The CDR3 nucleotides are TGCGCCAGCACCCCGGGACAGGGGGCGCGGGAGCAGTACTTC.

The chain uses TRBV2 and TRBJ2-5; possible D gene TRBD1, 5 bases. The J call may not be correct, given that the DNA end is closer to TRBJ2-7. Germline assignment: CDR1 SNHLY and CDR2 FYNNEI. This CDR3 contains 14 residues. DNA for the CDR3: TGTGCCAGCAGTGATCCAGGGTCCCCCTACGAGCAGTACTTC. Protein product: CASSDPGSPYEQYF.